The next 24 T cell receptor beta chains were all read from a single sample in a study of T-cell memory formation after mild COVID-19. One entry per CDR3 protein, called by TCRdb with MiXCR from the 5' RACE reads. This sample has 260,000 or so distinct CDR3 sequences; 16% occur once, and the top ten carry around 23%. Sequenced input: PBMCs or a T cell subset sorted from them (not recorded which). Receptors were obtained from a man aged 18 to 35 who had mild COVID-19 (a few samples of this study predate the infection). Cell type and time point are not known.

The gene calls are TRBV5-1 and TRBJ1-1; no clear D gene. Germline assignment: CDR1 SGHRS and CDR2 YFSETQ. Trimming took 4 bases from V and 0 from J, leaving 16 bases between them. The CDR3 contains 16 residues. The CDR3 region is CASSNRSWAVNTEAFF. CDR3 bases: TGCGCCAGCAGCAATCGTAGTTGGGCGGTGAACACTGAAGCTTTCTTT.

The CDR3 nucleotides are TGTGCCAGCAGTTACGGCCAGCGGGGGGGCGATACGCAGTATTTT. Its protein product is CASSYGQRGGDTQYF. V gene TRBV6-5 combines with J gene TRBJ2-3, with 10 positions matching TRBD2. CDR3 length: 15 residues. After removal of 2 bases from V and 6 bases from J, the junction contained 5 bases not matched to a gene. CDR1 and CDR2 from the germline V gene are MNHEY and SVGAGI.

The chain uses TRBV6-2 or TRBV6-3 and TRBJ2-7; TRBD1 is a possible D gene (5 bases). Trimming stripped 0 bases from V and 3 bases from J, with 18 bases between. This CDR3 region has 17 residues. Germline values: CDR1 MNHEY, CDR2 SVGEGT. CDR3 sequence reads: CASSYSLIDRNGYEQYF. DNA of the CDR3: TGTGCCAGCAGTTACTCCCTCATCGACAGAAACGGCTACGAGCAGTACTTC.

The chain uses TRBV7-2 and TRBJ2-7, with 9 nucleotides matching TRBD2. The V segment lost 2 bases and the J segment 2 bases; nucleotides outside the gene matches: 4. Germline V gene data show CDR1 as SGHTA and CDR2 as FQGNSA. CDR3 length equals 15 residues. Written as DNA, the CDR3 is TGTGCCAGCAGCTTACAGCGGGGGGCCCCCTACGAGCAGTACGTC. It yields the protein CASSLQRGAPYEQYV.

This CDR3 reads CASSVESSGVVEQFF. CDR3 DNA sequence: TGTGCCAGCAGCGTAGAGTCTAGCGGGGTGGTTGAGCAGTTCTTC. The rearrangement uses TRBV9 and TRBJ2-1; TRBD2 agrees at 9 bases. CDR1 SGDLS and CDR2 YYNGEE come from the germline V gene. This CDR3 has 15 residues. The V gene end was trimmed by 0 bases and the J gene end by 9 bases; junction bases not matched to a gene: 7.

The V and J genes are TRBV4-3 and TRBJ1-5; D is perhaps TRBD1 (5 bases). Germline CDR1 LGHNA, CDR2 YSLEER. The CDR3 contains 14 residues. V was shortened by 3 bases and J by 3 bases, with 9 bases between the two germline ends. CDR3 sequence: CASSHSGANQPQHF. The CDR3, as DNA: TGCGCCAGCAGCCACTCCGGGGCCAATCAGCCCCAGCATTTT.

In its sample, this clonotype was seen a few times. The chain couples TRBV19 to TRBJ2-3; TRBD2 agrees at 10 bases. CDR1 and CDR2 from the germline V gene are LNHDA and SQIVND (reference sequence). This CDR3 spans 14 amino acids. Trimming cost V 0 bases and J 10 bases; bases outside gene matches: 4. CDR3 loop: CASSIEPSGGAQYF. Written as DNA, the CDR3 is TGTGCCAGTAGTATAGAGCCTAGCGGGGGAGCGCAGTATTTT.

In DNA, the CDR3 is TGTGCCAGCAGTCCTCCGGGACTAGCGGGGGTAGATACGCAGTATTTT. It codes for CASSPPGLAGVDTQYF. V and J are TRBV5-6 and TRBJ2-3; 14 bases map to TRBD2. This CDR3 is 16 amino acids long. CDR1 SGHDT and CDR2 YYEEEE come from the germline V gene. J lost 5 bases, V lost 5 bases, and 7 bases had no gene match. The full variable domain, in which reference TRBV5-6 and TRBJ2-3 provide the parts outside the CDR3, is DAGVTQSPTHLIKTRGQQVTLRCSPKSGHDTVSWYQQALGQGPQFIFQYYEEEERQRGNFPDRFSGHQFPNYSSELNVNALLLGDSALYLCASSPPGLAGVDTQYFGPGTRLTVL.

The J gene is TRBJ1-5, the V gene TRBV4-1, with D hard to call. Germline CDR1 is MGHRA and CDR2 is YSYEKL. The V gene lost 0 bases and the J gene lost 9 bases, with 12 bases spanning the gap. There are 14 residues in the CDR3. CDR3 in amino acids: CASSQDAYRTPQHF. CDR3 DNA sequence: TGCGCCAGCAGCCAAGATGCGTACCGGACGCCCCAGCATTTT.

The chain joins TRBV6-1 to TRBJ2-7; 10 bases are a match to TRBD2. J lost 5 bases, V lost 6 bases, and 7 bases had no gene match. The CDR3 length is 14 residues. Germline-derived CDR1 and CDR2 are MNHNS and SASEGT. The CDR3: CASRSVAGGDEQYF. In DNA, the CDR3 is TGTGCCAGCAGGTCCGTAGCGGGGGGCGACGAGCAGTACTTC.

This clonotype turned up a few times. This chain uses TRBV28 with TRBJ2-3; D assignment may be TRBD1 or TRBD2 (5 bases each). Germline V CDR1 and CDR2: MDHEN, SYDVKM. This CDR3 is built from 13 residues. The CDR3 loop reads CGVFRDGGVTQYF. Here the CDR3 DNA reads TGTGGCGTCTTCAGGGACGGCGGCGTTACGCAGTATTTT.

V is TRBV15 and J is TRBJ2-1; D is perhaps TRBD2 (5 bases). CDR1 is LNHNV, CDR2 YYDKDF, per germline (reference sequence). With 2 bases removed from V and 10 bases from J, the gap between germline ends came to 12 bases. This CDR3 contains 13 residues. The CDR3 nucleotides read TGTGCCACCAGCAGATTAGAAAGGAGGGAGCAGTTCTTC. Its translation is CATSRLERREQFF. The complete variable domain, with remaining parts taken from reference TRBV15 and TRBJ2-1, reads DAMVIQNPRYQVTQFGKPVTLSCSQTLNHNVMYWYQQKSSQAPKLLFHYYDKDFNNEADTPDNFQSRRPNTSFCFLDIRSPGLGDTAMYLCATSRLERREQFFGPGTRLTVL.

This clonotype has at least ten counts. The J gene is TRBJ2-3, the V gene TRBV7-8; 10 bases are a match to TRBD2. The germline V gene encodes CDR1 SGHVS and CDR2 FQNEAQ. The CDR3 has 15 amino acids. The V gene end was trimmed by 2 bases and the J gene end by 5 bases; junction bases not matched to a gene: 4. CDR3 in amino acids: CASSLQRGGRDTQYF. In DNA form, the CDR3 reads TGTGCCAGCAGCTTACAGCGGGGGGGCCGAGATACGCAGTATTTT. The full variable domain, rest sourced from reference TRBV7-8 and TRBJ2-3, is GAGVSQSPRYKVAKRGQDVALRCDPISGHVSLFWYQQALGQGPEFLTYFQNEAQLDKSGLPSDRFFAERPEGSVSTLKIQRTQQEDSAVYLCASSLQRGGRDTQYFGPGTRLTVL.

To note about this clonotype: A much larger clone sits a single nucleotide away, making a read error possible. The CDR3 bases are TGTGCCAGAAGTTTCCTTCTCTACAGGGGGAAGAACTATGGCTACACCTTC. Amino acids: CARSFLLYRGKNYGYTF. The V call is TRBV12-3 or TRBV12-4, the J call TRBJ1-2, with TRBD1 matching over 8 bases. The CDR3 covers 17 residues.

The chain joins TRBV19 to TRBJ1-4; the match to TRBD1 covers 9 bases. In germline, CDR1 is LNHDA, CDR2 SQIVND (reference sequence). CDR3 length equals 14 residues. After removal of 6 bases from V and 8 bases from J, the junction contained 7 bases not matched to a gene. The CDR3 nucleotides read TGTGCCAGTAGGTCACAGGGGGCCCACGAAAAACTGTTTTTT. This gives the protein CASRSQGAHEKLFF.

In its sample, this clonotype was seen a few times. The V gene is TRBV11-2, the J gene TRBJ1-2; the match to TRBD1 covers 9 bases. V dropped 8 bases and J dropped 0; count of bases not matched to a gene: 13. Germline CDR1 SGHAT, CDR2 FQNNGV. The CDR3 contains 17 residues. The CDR3 sequence: CASGGPGQGTSNYGYTF. DNA for the CDR3: TGTGCCAGCGGAGGACCGGGACAGGGAACATCTAACTATGGCTACACCTTC.

This rearrangement joins TRBV7-3 to TRBJ1-1; unclear D gene. CDR1 and CDR2 (germline): SGHTA, FQGTGA. With 3 bases removed from V and 5 bases from J, the gap between germline ends came to 10 bases. This CDR3 has 13 residues. The CDR3: CASSFTSKTEAFF. DNA for the CDR3: TGTGCCAGCAGCTTCACAAGTAAGACTGAAGCTTTCTTT.

The rearrangement links TRBV20-1 to TRBJ2-5; the match to TRBD2 covers 10 bases. The ends lost 4 bases at V and 4 bases at J; junction bases unmatched: 3. The CDR3 is 13 amino acids. Germline CDR1 and CDR2: DFQATT and SNEGSKA (reference sequence). The CDR3 DNA is TGCAGTGCTAAGGTAGCGGGAGGAGAGACCCAGTACTTC. Encoded protein: CSAKVAGGETQYF.

The CDR3 sequence is CASLPVGGTYEQYF. The CDR3 DNA follows: TGTGCCAGCCTCCCCGTCGGGGGGACCTACGAGCAGTACTTC. The chain uses TRBV7-9 and TRBJ2-7; 7 bases line up with TRBD2. Germline lookup yields CDR1 SEHNR and CDR2 FQNEAQ (reference sequence). The CDR3 has 14 residues. After removal of 8 bases from V and 2 bases from J, the junction contained 9 bases not matched to a gene.

This clonotype showed up many times. The J gene is TRBJ2-7, the V gene TRBV5-1; a weak D match, TRBD1 (5 bases). The CDR3 has 15 residues. Germline V gene data show CDR1 as SGHRS and CDR2 as YFSETQ. V was cut by 3 bases and J by 5 bases, with 18 bases left in between. The DNA for the CDR3 is TGCGCCAGCAGCTCATTGACTGACCCAGGGAACGAGCAGTACTTC. Protein product: CASSSLTDPGNEQYF.

This clonotype was detected a few times. The chain recombines TRBV5-6 with TRBJ2-1; no definite D call. Trimming took 6 bases from V and 2 from J, leaving 9 bases between them. From germline, CDR1 is SGHDT and CDR2 YYEEEE. This CDR3 is built from 13 residues. The CDR3 DNA sequence: TGTGCCAGCAACTCCGACGCCTACAATGAGCAGTTCTTC. This codes for CASNSDAYNEQFF.

The chain joins TRBV5-6 to TRBJ2-7; a weak D match, TRBD2 (6 bases). The CDR3 is made up of 14 amino acids. Germline V gives CDR1 SGHDT, CDR2 YYEEEE. Deletions cut 2 bases from V and 4 bases from J, with 13 bases between. In DNA form, the CDR3 reads TGTGCCAGCAGCTTTTCCAGGGACTGGTACGAGCAGTACGTC. The encoded protein is CASSFSRDWYEQYV.

The chain is built from TRBV7-3 and TRBJ2-3; 14 positions match TRBD2. The length of the CDR3 is 17 residues. Germline loops: CDR1 SGHTA, CDR2 FQGTGA. The V and J ends lost 0 bases and 7 bases, in that order; junction bases with no gene match: 6. The CDR3 is CASSLTPTSGGANTQYF. The CDR3, as DNA: TGTGCCAGCAGCTTAACCCCGACTAGCGGGGGGGCGAATACGCAGTATTTT. Full variable domain (outside the CDR3, taken from reference TRBV7-3 and TRBJ2-3): GAGVSQTPSNKVTEKGKYVELRCDPISGHTALYWYRQSLGQGPEFLIYFQGTGAADDSGLPNDRFFAVRPEGSVSTLKIQRTERGDSAVYLCASSLTPTSGGANTQYFGPGTRLTVL.

The rearrangement uses TRBV9 and TRBJ1-1; D possibly corresponds to TRBD1 (5 bases). The germline V gene has CDR1 SGDLS and CDR2 YYNGEE. CDR3 length equals 15 residues. V lost 4 bases and J lost 1, with 14 bases in between. Here the CDR3 reads CASSTVGGANTEAFF. DNA of the CDR3: TGTGCCAGCAGCACCGTTGGGGGAGCGAACACTGAAGCTTTCTTT. Filled out from reference TRBV9 and TRBJ1-1, the complete variable domain reads DSGVTQTPKHLITATGQRVTLRCSPRSGDLSVYWYQQSLDQGLQFLIQYYNGEERAKGNILERFSAQQFPDLHSELNLSSLELGDSALYFCASSTVGGANTEAFFGQGTRLTVV.